This T cell receptor beta chain came from a study of CXCR3-negative and CXCR3-positive naive CD8 T cells. Study outcomes and limitations: The study found more hydrophobic TRB CDR3s in CXCR3-positive naive cells than in CXCR3-negative naive cells.

The study sorted every CD8+ T cell subset in triplicate at about 270,000 cells each. It was by 5' RACE with UMI labels that the TRB cDNA libraries were prepared. TCRdb reprocessed the 5' RACE reads and reports one entry per CDR3 protein, with no DNA. The ten top clones account for 0.45% to 0.6%, within a sample of about 150,000 distinct CDR3 sequences. With regard to this clonotype: Its antigen remains unidentified.

Germline V lookup: CDR1 LGHDT, CDR2 YNNKEL (reference sequence). The CDR3 is 18 amino acids. The chain has TRBV3-1 and TRBJ2-1; TCRdb reports TRBD2, a call that lacks DNA to check it against. This receptor was taken from a human donor in good health. Some clones in this sample may be carry-over from other donors' samples. The sequenced material came from naive CXCR3+ CD8+ T cells from blood. Sample subset: CD45RO-CCR7+CD27+CD95- naive CD8+ T cells expressing CXCR3 (TNR3+). CDR3 region: CASRPGTSGRESWNEQFF.